These 22 T cell receptor beta chains were all obtained from the same sample, sequenced in a study of PD-L1 blockade in urothelial cancer. The repertoire was sequenced with immunoSEQ multiplex PCR; TCRdb's copy has only in-frame clones and lacks some. The sample has approximately 44,000 clones, about 89% seen once. Regarding time point: peripheral blood 6 weeks after treatment start. The source material was PBMCs, sampled around atezolizumab (anti-PD-L1) treatment. These receptor sequences come from a man aged 65-85 years with urothelial cancer.

This clone was found once. The rearrangement uses TRBV18 and TRBJ1-3; D gene uncertain. The germline gives CDR1 KGHSH, CDR2 LQKENI. The V end was cut by 6 bases, the J end by 0 bases, with 9 bases between. This CDR3 has 14 amino acids. CDR3 in amino acids: CASSATDSGNTIYF. The CDR3 DNA reads TGTGCCAGCTCGGCCACAGACTCTGGAAACACCATATATTTT.

The DNA of the CDR3 is TGTGCCAGCAGCTTAGTAGTGGCTAGCGGGAGTCTGAACGAGCAGTACTTC. Translation gives CASSLVVASGSLNEQYF. V gene TRBV9 combines with J gene TRBJ2-7; 10 bases map to TRBD2. Per germline, CDR1 SGDLS and CDR2 YYNGEE. The CDR3 length is 17 residues. Trimming cost V 4 bases and J 5 bases; bases outside gene matches: 15.

This chain links TRBV9 with TRBJ2-1; D uncertain. CDR1 is SGDLS, CDR2 YYNGEE, per germline. Trimming cost V 3 bases and J 0 bases, with 16 bases left between them. This CDR3 is 17 amino acids long. CDR3 sequence (DNA): TGTGCCAGCAGCGGGCCCTTCGCTCCCGACTCCTACAATGAGCAGTTCTTC. Its translation: CASSGPFAPDSYNEQFF.

The rearrangement uses TRBV6-1 and TRBJ2-3, with 12 bases aligning to TRBD2. J lost 4 bases, V lost 4 bases, and 3 bases had no gene match. There are 15 residues in the CDR3. CDR1 and CDR2 from the germline V gene are MNHNS and SASEGT. In DNA, the CDR3 is TGTGCCAGCAGTGGGACTAGCGGGATCTCAGATACGCAGTATTTT. It yields the protein CASSGTSGISDTQYF.

The V gene is TRBV6-5, the J gene TRBJ2-7; D may be TRBD1 (6 bases). This CDR3 is 15 amino acids long. CDR1 MNHEY and CDR2 SVGAGI come from the germline V gene. Trimming stripped 5 bases from V and 0 bases from J, with 14 bases between. Written as DNA, the CDR3 is TGTGCCAGCAGTCCAGGGGATATCCACTCCTACGAGCAGTACTTC. Protein sequence: CASSPGDIHSYEQYF.

The chain couples TRBV25-1 to TRBJ1-2, with 11 bases lining up with TRBD1. Germline V gene data show CDR1 as MGHDK and CDR2 as SYGVNS. V dropped 8 bases and J dropped 8; count of bases not matched to a gene: 4. The CDR3 has 12 amino acids. The CDR3 DNA is TGTGCCAGCGGACAGGGGGCACACGGCTACACCTTC. This encodes CASGQGAHGYTF.

On this clone: In the same sample, other DNA sequences code for this CDR3. The chain employs TRBV6-1 and TRBJ1-4, with 9 nucleotides matching TRBD1. Trimming at V came to 4 bases and at J to 3 bases, leaving 6 bases not matched to a gene. Germline CDR1 and CDR2: MNHNS and SASEGT. The CDR3 consists of 16 residues. CDR3 sequence: CASSALQGAPNEKLFF. CDR3 in DNA: TGTGCCAGCAGTGCACTACAGGGGGCACCTAATGAAAAACTGTTTTTT.

CDR3 region: CASSRFGGQTENGYTF. The CDR3 coding sequence is TGCGCCAGCAGCCGTTTTGGTGGACAGACAGAGAATGGCTACACCTTC. The chain uses TRBV5-1 and TRBJ1-2; possibly TRBD1 for D (6 bases). Between the trimmed V and J ends, which lost 4 bases and 6 bases, there was a span of 22 bases. The germline gives CDR1 SGHRS, CDR2 YFSETQ. This CDR3 spans 16 amino acids.

About this clone itself: The same CDR3 can be traced to other DNA sequences in this sample. V usage is TRBV5-4 and J usage is TRBJ2-7, with TRBD2 identical over 7 bases. This CDR3 region has 14 residues. The germline V gene encodes CDR1 SGHNT and CDR2 YYREEE (reference sequence). Losses at the gene ends were 4 bases for V and 6 bases for J; bases not matched to a gene: 10. The CDR3 sequence is CASSLEGGLGEQYF. The CDR3 nucleotides are TGTGCCAGCAGCCTTGAGGGAGGGCTCGGCGAGCAGTACTTC.

The rearrangement links TRBV18 to TRBJ2-7; 7 bases align to TRBD1. The CDR3 is 13 residues long. J was trimmed by 6 bases and V by 3 bases; bases with no gene match: 5. Germline CDR1 KGHSH, CDR2 LQKENI. The CDR3 loop is CASSPDSGGEQYF. The CDR3 region has the DNA TGTGCCAGCTCACCGGATTCAGGGGGCGAGCAGTACTTC.

V is TRBV7-2 and J is TRBJ1-5, with a tentative D call TRBD1 (5 bases). This CDR3 region has 15 residues. Trimming removed 3 bases from V and 4 bases from J, with 13 bases in between. CDR1 is SGHTA and CDR2 is FQGNSA in the germline V gene. CDR3 sequence reads: CASSFRAGENQPQHF. As DNA, the CDR3 is TGTGCCAGCAGCTTCAGGGCGGGGGAAAATCAGCCCCAGCATTTT.

This chain links TRBV28 with TRBJ1-2; 11 bases are shared with TRBD1. This CDR3 has 16 amino acids. With 6 bases clipped from V and 6 bases from J, the junction kept 12 bases outside the gene matches. CDR1 is MDHEN, CDR2 SYDVKM, per germline. The CDR3 nucleotides are TGTGCCAGCAGGCCAGCTATTCCGGGACAGGGGGATGGCTACACCTTC. This translates into CASRPAIPGQGDGYTF.

The genes are TRBV7-2 and TRBJ2-7; D perhaps matches TRBD2 (6 bases). This CDR3 is built from 17 residues. The V gene lost 5 bases and the J gene lost 5 bases, with 25 bases spanning the gap. CDR1 is SGHTA, CDR2 FQGNSA, per germline. CDR3 nucleotides: TGTGCCAGCAGCCTGGGAGGCCGGGGATCTACCCTCCACGAGCAGTACTTC. This translates into CASSLGGRGSTLHEQYF.

The rearrangement joins TRBV4-2 to TRBJ2-7, with 8 bases lining up with TRBD2. Germline CDR1 is LGHNA and CDR2 is YNFKEQ. Trimming took 0 bases from V and 0 from J; bases not matched to a gene: 4. CDR3 length: 16 residues. CDR3 nucleotide sequence: TGTGCCAGCAGCCAAGAGGGTAGCGGGGTCTCCTACGAGCAGTACTTC. Translating gives CASSQEGSGVSYEQYF.

The chain combines TRBV13 with TRBJ2-3, with 10 bases fitting TRBD2. The J segment lost 5 bases and the V segment lost 4 bases, leaving 9 bases of the junction unmatched. Germline V CDR1 and CDR2: PRHDT, FYEKMQ (reference sequence). The CDR3 extends over 16 amino acids. The CDR3 protein is CASSWGGAGGRDTQYF. In nucleotides, the CDR3 is TGTGCCAGCAGCTGGGGAGGAGCGGGAGGGCGAGATACGCAGTATTTT.

V gene TRBV19 combines with J gene TRBJ1-1; D may be TRBD1 (6 bases). Germline V gives CDR1 LNHDA, CDR2 SQIVND (reference sequence). With 7 bases removed from V and 1 base from J, the gap between germline ends came to 13 bases. The CDR3 consists of 14 residues. Here the CDR3 DNA reads TGTGCCAGTACCCGGGACACAGCGAACACTGAAGCTTTCTTT. It is translated as CASTRDTANTEAFF.

The rearrangement uses TRBV19 and TRBJ1-1; TRBD1 is a possible D gene (5 bases). The CDR3 loop spans 12 amino acids. Trimming pared 5 bases from V and 5 bases from J, leaving 9 bases between. CDR1 is LNHDA and CDR2 is SQIVND in the germline V gene (reference sequence). The CDR3 DNA follows: TGTGCCAGTAGTCCCAGGGAAACTGAAGCTTTCTTT. Amino acids: CASSPRETEAFF. Based on the CDR3 plus reference TRBV19 and TRBJ1-1, the full variable domain is DGGITQSPKYLFRKEGQNVTLSCEQNLNHDAMYWYRQDPGQGLRLIYYSQIVNDFQKGDIAEGYSVSREKKESFPLTVTSAQKNPTAFYLCASSPRETEAFFGQGTRLTVV.

The CDR3 bases are TGCGCCAGCAGCGTAGGACTAGCAGCAACCGGGGAGCTGTTTTTT. Its translation: CASSVGLAATGELFF. The chain carries TRBV5-1 and TRBJ2-2, with TRBD2 identical over 8 bases. With 4 bases clipped from V and 5 bases from J, the junction kept 7 bases outside the gene matches. This CDR3 has 15 residues. CDR1 and CDR2 (germline): SGHRS, YFSETQ.

In nucleotides, the CDR3 is TGTGCCAGCAGTTTAGGACAGGGTTTCTCTGGAAACACCATATATTTT. Translation: CASSLGQGFSGNTIYF. This rearrangement joins TRBV28 to TRBJ1-3; TRBD1 matches at 8 bases. Germline-derived CDR1 and CDR2 are MDHEN and SYDVKM. The CDR3 spans 16 residues. J gave up 0 bases and V 2 bases, and 3 bases lay outside the gene matches.

CDR3 amino acids: CASSLRAGGGTEAFF. In nucleotides, the CDR3 is TGCGCCAGCAGCTTGAGGGCAGGGGGCGGTACTGAAGCTTTCTTT. The V call is TRBV5-1, the J call TRBJ1-1; 8 bases map to TRBD1. Germline CDR1 is SGHRS and CDR2 is YFSETQ. CDR3 size: 15 residues. The V and J ends lost 1 base and 5 bases, in that order; junction bases with no gene match: 7.

V and J are TRBV5-4 and TRBJ2-1, with 8 positions matching TRBD1. This CDR3 spans 13 amino acids. Germline CDR1 SGHNT, CDR2 YYREEE (reference sequence). Trimming at V came to 0 bases and at J to 12 bases, leaving 5 bases not matched to a gene. CDR3 amino acids: CASSLAGGGGQFF. The CDR3, as DNA: TGTGCCAGCAGCTTGGCAGGGGGCGGTGGGCAGTTCTTC.

The genes are TRBV27 and TRBJ2-7, with 9 bases aligning to TRBD2. V shed 0 bases and J 6 bases; nucleotides not matched to a gene: 6. The V gene's germline CDR1 is MNHEY and CDR2 SMNVEV (reference sequence). The CDR3 is made up of 15 amino acids. The CDR3 sequence is CASSLSGLARAEQYF. CDR3 in DNA: TGTGCCAGCAGTTTATCAGGACTAGCGCGCGCCGAGCAGTACTTC.